This TCR beta chain was sequenced in a study of T cell repertoires in cytomegalovirus infection (dated by TCRdb to the late 2010s). In the study overall: Because public TCR beta signatures pointed to carriage of CMV infection together with the matching HLA type, the HLA type of each donor mattered for the analysis.

A note on this clonotype: Which antigen it targets is not known. No base quality information exists; no much larger clone differs at one position.

Overall results and qualifications from the work: In both this cohort and an independent roughly 350-donor cohort, the cumulative frequency of public TCR beta family members distinguished carriers of CMV infection plus the relevant HLA type. The ex vivo response was dominated by HLA-C-restricted CMV-specific TCR beta clonotypes, which also provided the single most frequent clonotype in two of eight donors.

The run used an Illumina HiSeq 1500. TCRdb's own reprocessing of the public reads used fastp at Q25 and MiXCR and kept productive beta chains. Merged by CDR3 protein, the rows form single entries marked with the most common genes and DNA. This sample comprises a few hundred thousand distinct CDR3 sequences, about a sixth of them detected only once. The leading ten clones occupy around half of the sample. This TCR came from a human donor in good health (CMV status not recorded). Some clones in this sample may be carry-over from other donors' samples. The sequencing input was CD8+ T cells from PBMCs.

The DNA sequence is given as TGTGCCATCTTTTCCTACGAGCAGTACTTC. This yields the protein CAIFSYEQYF. In this chain, TRBV10-3 is recombined with TRBJ2-7, with no reliable assignment of the D segment. The CDR3 numbers 10 residues from cysteine through phenylalanine. The only DNA kept is the CDR3, 30 bases in frame from the first base. The V and J ends are trimmed by 8 bases and 1 base, leaving 3 bases between them. As encoded in the germline V gene, CDR1 is ENHRY while CDR2 is SYGVKD.